This T cell receptor (beta chain) was sequenced for a study of shared clonotypes between healthy human individuals. General study points: Inspection by rarefaction showed sorted-subset sequencing to be incomplete despite large depth. Shared across a handful of donors were about 4.6% of the naive CD4 clonotypes.

Trimming cost V 2 bases and J 3 bases; bases outside gene matches: 3. This CDR3 has 16 residues. The V gene's germline CDR1 is MNHEY and CDR2 SVGAGI. Comments on this clone: Antigen specificity is unknown.

The table came from immunoSEQ multiplex PCR; TCRdb's copy has only in-frame clones and leaves some out. The sample has roughly 2 million clones, 90% to 97% seen once. Sequencing was performed on naive CD4+ T cells sorted from blood. The subset is: CD45RA+ positively selected. This sequence originates from a young man in good health. The genes are TRBV6-5 and TRBJ2-5; 13 nucleotides match TRBD2. CDR3 residues: CASSYTGTSGEETQYF. In DNA, the CDR3 is TGTGCCAGCAGTTACACCGGGACTAGCGGGGAAGAGACCCAGTACTTC.